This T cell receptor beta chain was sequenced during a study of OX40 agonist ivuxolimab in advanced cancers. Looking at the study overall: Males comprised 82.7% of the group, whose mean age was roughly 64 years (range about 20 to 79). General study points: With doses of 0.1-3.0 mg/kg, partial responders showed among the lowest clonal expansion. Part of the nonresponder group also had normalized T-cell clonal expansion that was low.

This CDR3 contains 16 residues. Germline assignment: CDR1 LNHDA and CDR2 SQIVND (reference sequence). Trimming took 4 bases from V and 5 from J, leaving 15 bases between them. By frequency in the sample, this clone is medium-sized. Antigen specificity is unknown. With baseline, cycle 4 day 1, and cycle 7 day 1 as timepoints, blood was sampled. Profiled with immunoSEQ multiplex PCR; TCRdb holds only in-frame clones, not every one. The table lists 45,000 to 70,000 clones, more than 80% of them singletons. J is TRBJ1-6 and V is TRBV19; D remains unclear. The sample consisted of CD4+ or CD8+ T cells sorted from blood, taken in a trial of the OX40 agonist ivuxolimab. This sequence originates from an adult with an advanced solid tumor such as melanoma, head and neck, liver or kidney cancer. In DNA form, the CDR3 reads TGTGCCAGTAGTACCCTTCTGAAGGGCGATAATTCACCCCTCCACTTT. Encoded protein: CASSTLLKGDNSPLHF. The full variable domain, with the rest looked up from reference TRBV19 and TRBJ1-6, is DGGITQSPKYLFRKEGQNVTLSCEQNLNHDAMYWYRQDPGQGLRLIYYSQIVNDFQKGDIAEGYSVSREKKESFPLTVTSAQKNPTAFYLCASSTLLKGDNSPLHFGNGTRLTVT.